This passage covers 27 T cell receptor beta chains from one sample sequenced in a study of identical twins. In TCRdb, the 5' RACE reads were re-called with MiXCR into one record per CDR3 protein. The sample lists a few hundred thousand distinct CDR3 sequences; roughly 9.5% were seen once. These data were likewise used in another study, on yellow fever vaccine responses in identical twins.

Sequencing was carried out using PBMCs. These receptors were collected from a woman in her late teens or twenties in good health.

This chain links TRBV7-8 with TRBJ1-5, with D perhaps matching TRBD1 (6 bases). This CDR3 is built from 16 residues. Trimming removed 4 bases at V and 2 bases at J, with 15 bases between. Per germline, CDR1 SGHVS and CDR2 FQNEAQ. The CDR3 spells CASSSLGAGGNQPQHF. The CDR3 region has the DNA TGTGCCAGCAGCTCGTTGGGGGCTGGTGGCAATCAGCCCCAGCATTTT.

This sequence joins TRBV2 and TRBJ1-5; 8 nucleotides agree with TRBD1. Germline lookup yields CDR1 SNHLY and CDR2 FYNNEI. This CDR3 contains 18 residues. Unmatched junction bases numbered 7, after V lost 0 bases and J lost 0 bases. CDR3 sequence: CASSEAVQGAYSNQPQHF. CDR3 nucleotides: TGTGCCAGCAGTGAAGCCGTTCAGGGGGCTTATAGCAATCAGCCCCAGCATTTT. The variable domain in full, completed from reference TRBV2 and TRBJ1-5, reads EPEVTQTPSHQVTQMGQEVILRCVPISNHLYFYWYRQILGQKVEFLVSFYNNEISEKSEIFDDQFSVERPDGSNFTLKIRSTKLEDSAMYFCASSEAVQGAYSNQPQHFGDGTRLSIL.

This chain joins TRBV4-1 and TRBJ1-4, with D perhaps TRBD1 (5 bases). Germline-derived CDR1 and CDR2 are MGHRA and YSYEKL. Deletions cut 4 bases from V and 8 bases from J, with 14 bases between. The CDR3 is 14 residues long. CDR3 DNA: TGCGCCAGCAGCCCGACGTCAGGGAGGGAAAAACTGTTTTTT. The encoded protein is CASSPTSGREKLFF.

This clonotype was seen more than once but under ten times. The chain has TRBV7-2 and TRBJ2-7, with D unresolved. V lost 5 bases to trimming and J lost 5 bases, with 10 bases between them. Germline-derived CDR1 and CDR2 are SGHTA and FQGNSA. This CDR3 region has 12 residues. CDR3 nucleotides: TGTGCCAGCAGCGGCCTTAACCACGAGCAGTACTTC. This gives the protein CASSGLNHEQYF.

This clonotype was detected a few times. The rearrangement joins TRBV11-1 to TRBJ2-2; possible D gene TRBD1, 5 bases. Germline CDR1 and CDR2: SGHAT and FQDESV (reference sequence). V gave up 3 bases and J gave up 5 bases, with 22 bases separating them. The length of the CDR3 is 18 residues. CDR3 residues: CASSFRIPGSIRTGELFF. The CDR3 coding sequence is TGTGCCAGCAGCTTCCGAATTCCAGGGTCAATAAGGACCGGGGAGCTGTTTTTT.

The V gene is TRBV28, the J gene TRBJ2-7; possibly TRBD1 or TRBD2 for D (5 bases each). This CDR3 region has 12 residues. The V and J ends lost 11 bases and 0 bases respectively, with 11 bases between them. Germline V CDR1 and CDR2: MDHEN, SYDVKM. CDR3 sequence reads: CAAEGSSYEQYF. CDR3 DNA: TGTGCCGCAGAGGGGAGCTCCTACGAGCAGTACTTC.

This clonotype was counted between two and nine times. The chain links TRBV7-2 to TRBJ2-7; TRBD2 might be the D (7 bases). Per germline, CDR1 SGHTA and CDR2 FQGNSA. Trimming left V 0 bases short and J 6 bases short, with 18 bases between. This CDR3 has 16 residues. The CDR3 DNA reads TGTGCCAGCAGCTTAGCAAGGCGGGGGCCCGGGGGCGAGCAGTACTTC. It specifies CASSLARRGPGGEQYF.

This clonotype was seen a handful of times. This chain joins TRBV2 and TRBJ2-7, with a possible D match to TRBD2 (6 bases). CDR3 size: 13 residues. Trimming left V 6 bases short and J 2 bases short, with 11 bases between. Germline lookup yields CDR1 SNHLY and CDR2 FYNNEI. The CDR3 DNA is TGTGCCAGCAGCAGGGACTTGGCCTACGAGCAGTACTTC. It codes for CASSRDLAYEQYF.

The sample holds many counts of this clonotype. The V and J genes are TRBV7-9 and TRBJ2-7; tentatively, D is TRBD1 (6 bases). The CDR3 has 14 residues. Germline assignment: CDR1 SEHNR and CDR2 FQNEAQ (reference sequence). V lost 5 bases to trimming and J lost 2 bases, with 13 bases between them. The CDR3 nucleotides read TGTGCCAGCAGCCACATCCAGGGGCCCTACGAGCAGTACTTC. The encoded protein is CASSHIQGPYEQYF.

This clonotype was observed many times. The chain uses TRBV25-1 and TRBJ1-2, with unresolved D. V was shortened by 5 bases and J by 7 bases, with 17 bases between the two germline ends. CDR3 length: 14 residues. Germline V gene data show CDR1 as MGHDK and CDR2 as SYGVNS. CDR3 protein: CASSISPGPGGYTF. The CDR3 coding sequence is TGTGCCAGCAGTATCTCACCCGGGCCTGGTGGCTACACCTTC.

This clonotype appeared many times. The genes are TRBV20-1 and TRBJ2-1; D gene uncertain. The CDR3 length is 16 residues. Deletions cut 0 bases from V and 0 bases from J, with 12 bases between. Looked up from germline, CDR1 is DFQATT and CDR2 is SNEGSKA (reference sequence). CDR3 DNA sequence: TGCAGTGCTAGAGATCCCTTGACCAGCTCCTACAATGAGCAGTTCTTC. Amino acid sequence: CSARDPLTSSYNEQFF.

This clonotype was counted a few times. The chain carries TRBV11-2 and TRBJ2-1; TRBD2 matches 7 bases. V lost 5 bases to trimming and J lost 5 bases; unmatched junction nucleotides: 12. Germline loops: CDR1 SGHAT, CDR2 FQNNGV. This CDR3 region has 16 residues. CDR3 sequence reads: CASSPEFGRTNNEQFF. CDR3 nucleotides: TGTGCCAGCAGCCCGGAATTCGGGAGGACCAACAATGAGCAGTTCTTC.

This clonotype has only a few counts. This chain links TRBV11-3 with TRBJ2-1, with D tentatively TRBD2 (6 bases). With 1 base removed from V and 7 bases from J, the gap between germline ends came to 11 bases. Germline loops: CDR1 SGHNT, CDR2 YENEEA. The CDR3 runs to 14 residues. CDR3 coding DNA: TGTGCCAGCAGCTTAGGCGGAGGGTCGAATGAGCAGTTCTTC. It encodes CASSLGGGSNEQFF.

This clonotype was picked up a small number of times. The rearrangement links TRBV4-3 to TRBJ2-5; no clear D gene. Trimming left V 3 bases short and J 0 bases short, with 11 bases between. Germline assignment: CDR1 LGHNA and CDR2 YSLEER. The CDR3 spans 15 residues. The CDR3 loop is CASSHHIRHQETQYF. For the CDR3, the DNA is TGCGCCAGCAGCCATCATATCAGACACCAAGAGACCCAGTACTTC.

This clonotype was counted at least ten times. The CDR3 nucleotides read TGTGCCACTACCAGGGAATATGAGCAGTTCTTC. It encodes CATTREYEQFF. The J gene is TRBJ2-1, the V gene TRBV27; possibly TRBD1 for D (5 bases). The germline V gene has CDR1 MNHEY and CDR2 SMNVEV (reference sequence). The CDR3 has 11 amino acids. Trimming shortened V by 10 bases and J by 8 bases, and 12 bases separated the two germline ends.

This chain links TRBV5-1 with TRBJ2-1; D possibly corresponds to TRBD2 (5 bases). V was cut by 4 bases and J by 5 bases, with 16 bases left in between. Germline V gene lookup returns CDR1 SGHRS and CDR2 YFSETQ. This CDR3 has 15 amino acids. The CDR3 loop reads CASSLWAGINNEQFF. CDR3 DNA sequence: TGCGCCAGCAGCCTCTGGGCGGGTATCAACAATGAGCAGTTCTTC.

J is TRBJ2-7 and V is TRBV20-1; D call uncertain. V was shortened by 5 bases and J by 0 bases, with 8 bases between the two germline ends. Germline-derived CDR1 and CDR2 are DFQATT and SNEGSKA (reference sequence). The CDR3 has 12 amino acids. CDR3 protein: CSAQTLSYEQYF. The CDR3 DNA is TGCAGTGCTCAGACACTCTCCTACGAGCAGTACTTC.

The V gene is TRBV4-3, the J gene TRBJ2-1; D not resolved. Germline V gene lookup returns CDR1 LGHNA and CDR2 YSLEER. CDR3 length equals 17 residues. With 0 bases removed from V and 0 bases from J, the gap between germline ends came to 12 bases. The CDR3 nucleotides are TGCGCCAGCAGCCAAGATTACGGCACCGGCTCCTACAATGAGCAGTTCTTC. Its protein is CASSQDYGTGSYNEQFF.

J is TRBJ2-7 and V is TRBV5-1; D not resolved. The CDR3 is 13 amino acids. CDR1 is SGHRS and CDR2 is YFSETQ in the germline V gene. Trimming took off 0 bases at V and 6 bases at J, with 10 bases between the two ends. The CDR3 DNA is TGCGCCAGCAGCTTGGAGGGCGGCGGCGAGCAGTACTTC. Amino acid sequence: CASSLEGGGEQYF. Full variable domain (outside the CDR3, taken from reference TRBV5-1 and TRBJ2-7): KAGVTQTPRYLIKTRGQQVTLSCSPISGHRSVSWYQQTPGQGLQFLFEYFSETQRNKGNFPGRFSGRQFSNSRSEMNVSTLELGDSALYLCASSLEGGGEQYFGPGTRLTVT.

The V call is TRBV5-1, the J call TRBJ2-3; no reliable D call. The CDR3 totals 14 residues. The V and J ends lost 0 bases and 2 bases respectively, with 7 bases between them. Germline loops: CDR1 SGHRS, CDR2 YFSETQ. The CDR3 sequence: CASSLEGNTDTQYF. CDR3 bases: TGCGCCAGCAGCTTGGAGGGAAACACAGATACGCAGTATTTT.

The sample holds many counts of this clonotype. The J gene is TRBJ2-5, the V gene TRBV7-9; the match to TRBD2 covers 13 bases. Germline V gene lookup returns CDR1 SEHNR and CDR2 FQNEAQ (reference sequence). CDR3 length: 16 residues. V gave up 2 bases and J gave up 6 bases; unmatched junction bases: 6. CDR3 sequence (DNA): TGTGCCAGCAGCTTATCGACTAGCGGGGGGAGGAAGACCCAGTACTTC. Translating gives CASSLSTSGGRKTQYF.

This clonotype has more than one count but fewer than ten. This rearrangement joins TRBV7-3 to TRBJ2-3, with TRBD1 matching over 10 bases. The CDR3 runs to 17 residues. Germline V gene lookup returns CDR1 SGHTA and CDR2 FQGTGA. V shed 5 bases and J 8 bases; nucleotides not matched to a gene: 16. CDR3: CASSPTTRDRGPPTQYF. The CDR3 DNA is TGTGCCAGCAGCCCCACCACCCGGGACAGGGGTCCGCCTACGCAGTATTTT.

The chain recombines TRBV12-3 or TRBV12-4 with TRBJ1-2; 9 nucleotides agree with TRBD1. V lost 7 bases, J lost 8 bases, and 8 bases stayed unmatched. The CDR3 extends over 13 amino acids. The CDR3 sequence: CASTPDRGFGYTF. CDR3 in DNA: TGTGCCAGCACCCCTGACAGGGGGTTCGGCTACACCTTC.

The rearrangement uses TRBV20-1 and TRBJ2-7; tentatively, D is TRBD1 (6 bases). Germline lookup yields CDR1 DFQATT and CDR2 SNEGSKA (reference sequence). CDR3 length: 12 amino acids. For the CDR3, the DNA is TGCAGCGGACAGAGCGTCTCCTACGAGCAGTACTTC. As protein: CSGQSVSYEQYF.

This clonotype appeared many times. The DNA of the CDR3 is TGTGCCAGCAGGAGACCGGGACAGTCGGTAGCGGGAGTCGGCGAGACCCAGTACTTC. Its translation: CASRRPGQSVAGVGETQYF. This chain joins TRBV6-4 and TRBJ2-5, with 9 positions matching TRBD2. The CDR3 is made up of 19 amino acids. The trim removed 6 bases at V and 5 bases at J, leaving 22 bases unmatched. Germline-derived CDR1 and CDR2 are MRHNA and SNTAGT.

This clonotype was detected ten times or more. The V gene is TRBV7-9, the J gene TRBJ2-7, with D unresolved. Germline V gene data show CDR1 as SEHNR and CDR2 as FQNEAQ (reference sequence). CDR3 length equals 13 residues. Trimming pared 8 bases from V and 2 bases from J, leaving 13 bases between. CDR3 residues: CASGRGEAYEQYF. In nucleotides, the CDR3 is TGTGCCAGCGGCCGTGGCGAAGCCTACGAGCAGTACTTC.

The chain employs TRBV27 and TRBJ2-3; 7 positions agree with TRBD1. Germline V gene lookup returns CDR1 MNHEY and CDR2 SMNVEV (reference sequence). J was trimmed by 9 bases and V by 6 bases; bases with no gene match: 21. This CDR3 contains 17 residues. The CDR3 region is CASRRKTGVEGRWTQYF. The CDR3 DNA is TGTGCCAGCAGGAGAAAAACAGGGGTTGAGGGTCGTTGGACGCAGTATTTT.